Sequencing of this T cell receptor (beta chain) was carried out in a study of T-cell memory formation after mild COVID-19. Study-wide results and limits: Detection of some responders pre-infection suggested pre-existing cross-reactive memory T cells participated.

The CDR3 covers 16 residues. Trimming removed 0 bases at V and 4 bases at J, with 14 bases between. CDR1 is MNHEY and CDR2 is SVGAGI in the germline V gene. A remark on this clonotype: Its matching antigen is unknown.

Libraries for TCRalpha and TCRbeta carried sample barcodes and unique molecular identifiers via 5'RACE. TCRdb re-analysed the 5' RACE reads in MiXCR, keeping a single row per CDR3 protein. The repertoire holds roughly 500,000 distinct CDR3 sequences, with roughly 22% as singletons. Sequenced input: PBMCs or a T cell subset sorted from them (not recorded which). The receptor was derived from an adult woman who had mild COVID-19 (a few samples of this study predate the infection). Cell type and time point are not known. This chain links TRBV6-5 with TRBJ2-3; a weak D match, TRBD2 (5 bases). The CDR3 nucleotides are TGTGCCAGCAGTTACTCGAGGGCTGAGATCCCAGATACGCAGTATTTT. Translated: CASSYSRAEIPDTQYF.